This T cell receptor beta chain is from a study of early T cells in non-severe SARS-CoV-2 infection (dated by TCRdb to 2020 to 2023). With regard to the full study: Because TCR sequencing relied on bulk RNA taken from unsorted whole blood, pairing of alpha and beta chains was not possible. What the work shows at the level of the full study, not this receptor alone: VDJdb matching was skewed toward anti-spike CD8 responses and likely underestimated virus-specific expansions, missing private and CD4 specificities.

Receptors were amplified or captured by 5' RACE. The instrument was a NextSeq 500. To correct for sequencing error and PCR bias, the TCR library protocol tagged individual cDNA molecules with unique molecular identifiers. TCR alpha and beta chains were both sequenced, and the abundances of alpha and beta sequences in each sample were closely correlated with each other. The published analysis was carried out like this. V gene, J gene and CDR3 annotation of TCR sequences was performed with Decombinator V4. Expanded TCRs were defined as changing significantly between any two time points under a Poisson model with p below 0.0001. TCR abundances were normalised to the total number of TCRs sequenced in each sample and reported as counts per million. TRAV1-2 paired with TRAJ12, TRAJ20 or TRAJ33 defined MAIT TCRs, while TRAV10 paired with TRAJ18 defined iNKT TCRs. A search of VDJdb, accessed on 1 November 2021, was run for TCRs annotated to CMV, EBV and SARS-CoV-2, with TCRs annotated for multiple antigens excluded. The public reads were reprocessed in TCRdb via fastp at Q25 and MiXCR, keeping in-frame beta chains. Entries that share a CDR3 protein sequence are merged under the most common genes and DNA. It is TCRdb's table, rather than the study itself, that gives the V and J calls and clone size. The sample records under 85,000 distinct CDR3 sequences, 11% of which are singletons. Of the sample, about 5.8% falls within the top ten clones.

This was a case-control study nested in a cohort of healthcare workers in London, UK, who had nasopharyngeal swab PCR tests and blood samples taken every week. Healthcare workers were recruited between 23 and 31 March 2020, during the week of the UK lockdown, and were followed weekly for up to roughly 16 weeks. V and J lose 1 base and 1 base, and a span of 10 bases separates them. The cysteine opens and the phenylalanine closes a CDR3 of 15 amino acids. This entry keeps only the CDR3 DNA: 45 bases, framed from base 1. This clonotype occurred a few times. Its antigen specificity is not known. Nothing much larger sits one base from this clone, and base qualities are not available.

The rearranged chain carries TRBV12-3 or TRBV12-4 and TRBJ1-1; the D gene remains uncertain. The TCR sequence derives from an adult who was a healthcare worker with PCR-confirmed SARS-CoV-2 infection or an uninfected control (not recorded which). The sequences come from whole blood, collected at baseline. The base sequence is TGTGCCAGCAGTTTAGGGCAGGCTAAGAACACTGAAGCTTTCTTT. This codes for CASSLGQAKNTEAFF.